This T cell receptor (beta chain) was identified in a study of blood T cell repertoires in COVID-19. Study at large: Acute-phase and convalescent COVID-19 samples originated in the United States, Italy and Spain. Sample material is recorded as cDNA or gDNA derived from T cells, B-cell-depleted T cells, or PBMCs.

Germline loops: CDR1 KGHDR, CDR2 SFDVKD. The CDR3 loop spans 12 amino acids. The V end was cut by 12 bases, the J end by 4 bases, with 14 bases between. Measured with immunoSEQ multiplex PCR; TCRdb has only the in-frame clones, and not every one. The sample lists under 250,000 clones, about nine tenths occurring once. The chain joins TRBV24-1 to TRBJ1-1; D might be TRBD1 (6 bases). Sequenced material: peripheral blood. The receptor was isolated from a woman aged 40 to 50 with acute or convalescent COVID-19. CDR3 nucleotides: TGTGCCGTTGAGGGGGGGAGCACTGAAGCTTTCTTT. Protein: CAVEGGSTEAFF.